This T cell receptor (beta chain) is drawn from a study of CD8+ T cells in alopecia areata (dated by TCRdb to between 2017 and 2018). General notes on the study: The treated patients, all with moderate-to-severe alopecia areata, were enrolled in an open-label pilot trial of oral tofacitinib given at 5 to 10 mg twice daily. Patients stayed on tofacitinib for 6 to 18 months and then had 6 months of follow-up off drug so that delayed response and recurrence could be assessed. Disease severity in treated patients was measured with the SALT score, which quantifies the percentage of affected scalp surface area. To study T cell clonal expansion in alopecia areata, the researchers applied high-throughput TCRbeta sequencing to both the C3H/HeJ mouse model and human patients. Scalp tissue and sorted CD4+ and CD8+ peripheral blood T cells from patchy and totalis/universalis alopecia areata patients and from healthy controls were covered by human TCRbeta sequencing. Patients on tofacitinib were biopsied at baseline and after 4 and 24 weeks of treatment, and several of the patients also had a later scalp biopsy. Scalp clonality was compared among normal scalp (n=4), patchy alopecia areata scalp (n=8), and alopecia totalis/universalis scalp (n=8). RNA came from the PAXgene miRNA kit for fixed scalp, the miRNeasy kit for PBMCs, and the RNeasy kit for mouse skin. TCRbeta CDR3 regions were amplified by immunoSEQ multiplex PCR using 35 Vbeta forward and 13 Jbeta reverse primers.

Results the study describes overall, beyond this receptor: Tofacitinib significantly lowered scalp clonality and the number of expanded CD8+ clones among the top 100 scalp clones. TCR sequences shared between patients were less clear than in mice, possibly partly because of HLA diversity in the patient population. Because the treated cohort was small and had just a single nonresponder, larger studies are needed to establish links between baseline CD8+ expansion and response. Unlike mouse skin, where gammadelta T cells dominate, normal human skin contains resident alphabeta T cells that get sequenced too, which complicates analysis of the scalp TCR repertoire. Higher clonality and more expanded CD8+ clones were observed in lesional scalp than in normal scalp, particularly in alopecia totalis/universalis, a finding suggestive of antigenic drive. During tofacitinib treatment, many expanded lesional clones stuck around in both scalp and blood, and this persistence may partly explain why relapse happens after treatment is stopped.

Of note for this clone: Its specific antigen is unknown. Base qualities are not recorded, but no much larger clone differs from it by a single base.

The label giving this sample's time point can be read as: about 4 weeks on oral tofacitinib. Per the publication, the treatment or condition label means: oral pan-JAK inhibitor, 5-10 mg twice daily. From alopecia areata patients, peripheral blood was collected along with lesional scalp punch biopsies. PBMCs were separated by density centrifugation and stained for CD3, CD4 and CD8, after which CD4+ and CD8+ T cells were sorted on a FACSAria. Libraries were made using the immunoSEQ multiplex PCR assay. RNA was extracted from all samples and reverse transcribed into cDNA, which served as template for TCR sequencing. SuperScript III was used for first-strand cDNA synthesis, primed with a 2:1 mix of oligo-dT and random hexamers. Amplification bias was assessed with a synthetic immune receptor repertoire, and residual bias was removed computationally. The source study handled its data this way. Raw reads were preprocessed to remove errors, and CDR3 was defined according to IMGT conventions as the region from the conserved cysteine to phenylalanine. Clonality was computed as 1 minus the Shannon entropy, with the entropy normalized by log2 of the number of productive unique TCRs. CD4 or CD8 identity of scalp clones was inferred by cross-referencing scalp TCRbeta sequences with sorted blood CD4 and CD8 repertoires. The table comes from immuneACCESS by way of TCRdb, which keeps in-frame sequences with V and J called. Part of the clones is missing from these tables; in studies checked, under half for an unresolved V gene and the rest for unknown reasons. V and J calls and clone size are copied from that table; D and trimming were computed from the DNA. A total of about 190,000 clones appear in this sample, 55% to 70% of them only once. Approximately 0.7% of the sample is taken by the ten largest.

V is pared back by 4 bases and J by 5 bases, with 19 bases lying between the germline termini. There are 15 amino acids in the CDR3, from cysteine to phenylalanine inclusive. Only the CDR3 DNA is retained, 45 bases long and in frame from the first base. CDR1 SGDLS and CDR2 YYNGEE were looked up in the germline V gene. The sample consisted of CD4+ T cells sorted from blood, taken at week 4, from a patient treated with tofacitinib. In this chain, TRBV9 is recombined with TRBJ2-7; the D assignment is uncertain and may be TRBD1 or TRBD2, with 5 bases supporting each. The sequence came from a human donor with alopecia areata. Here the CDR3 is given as CASSPGTRNTNEQYF. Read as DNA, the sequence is TGTGCCAGCAGCCCCGGGACCCGGAATACGAACGAGCAGTACTTC.